The rows below give T cell receptor beta chains drawn from one sample of a study of CD8 T cells in ankylosing spondylitis. MiXCR was run by TCRdb on the 5' RACE reads, yielding one entry per CDR3 protein. The sample has 200,000 to 250,000 distinct CDR3 sequences, about 16% seen once. The sequencing sample was made of blood, either unsorted or a sorted T cell fraction (not recorded which). The receptor source for this set is a male donor with ankylosing spondylitis. Each CDR3 is given with its conserved first and last residue. The D gene is left open where the match is weak. Size values are once, few and many counts, or a class for expanded clones, and some rows have none.

V gene: TRBV4-3
D gene: .
clone size: .
J gene: TRBJ2-3
CDR3 DNA: TGCGCCAGCAGCCAAGAGGGCTCTCTGGCAGGGGTAGATACGCAGTATTTT
CDR3 protein: CASSQEGSLAGVDTQYF

V gene: TRBV10-2
D gene: .
clone size: .
J gene: TRBJ1-1
CDR3 DNA: TGCGCCAGCACCCGGGGAAATGGTGAAGCTTTCTTT
CDR3 protein: CASTRGNGEAFF

V gene: TRBV12-3/TRBV12-4
D gene: TRBD2
clone size: .
J gene: TRBJ2-1
CDR3 DNA: TGTGCCAGCAGGCGAGTGGGGGAGGGGCAGTTCTTC
CDR3 protein: CASRRVGEGQFF

V gene: TRBV5-1
D gene: .
clone size: few
J gene: TRBJ2-1
CDR3 DNA: TGCGCCAGCGGCCTTGGCTCCTACAATGAGCAGTTCTTC
CDR3 protein: CASGLGSYNEQFF

V gene: TRBV3-1
D gene: TRBD2
clone size: few
J gene: TRBJ2-1
CDR3 DNA: TGTGCCAGCAGCCAAGGAATCGTTTTGGAACTAGCGTCGAATGAGCAGTTCTTC
CDR3 protein: CASSQGIVLELASNEQFF

V gene: TRBV5-1
D gene: .
clone size: few
J gene: TRBJ1-2
CDR3 DNA: TGCGCCAGCAGCTTGGACAGGGAGGGCTACACCTTC
CDR3 protein: CASSLDREGYTF

V gene: TRBV27
D gene: TRBD2
clone size: .
J gene: TRBJ2-3
CDR3 DNA: TGTGCCAGCAGTTCCCCGACTAGCGGGAGCACAGATACGCAGTATTTT
CDR3 protein: CASSSPTSGSTDTQYF

V gene: TRBV6-5
D gene: .
clone size: .
J gene: TRBJ1-5
CDR3 DNA: TGTGCCAGCAGTTACTGGGCCGACGTGGACAGTATTGGCAATCAGCCCCAGCATTTT
CDR3 protein: CASSYWADVDSIGNQPQHF

V gene: TRBV4-1
D gene: TRBD1
clone size: .
J gene: TRBJ1-1
CDR3 DNA: TGCGCCAGCAGCCAAGGGCACGGGGACAGAGAAGCTTTCTTT
CDR3 protein: CASSQGHGDREAFF

V gene: TRBV4-2
D gene: .
clone size: .
J gene: TRBJ1-3
CDR3 DNA: TGTGCCAGCAGCCAAGATCGGGGGGACTCTGGAAACACCATATATTTT
CDR3 protein: CASSQDRGDSGNTIYF